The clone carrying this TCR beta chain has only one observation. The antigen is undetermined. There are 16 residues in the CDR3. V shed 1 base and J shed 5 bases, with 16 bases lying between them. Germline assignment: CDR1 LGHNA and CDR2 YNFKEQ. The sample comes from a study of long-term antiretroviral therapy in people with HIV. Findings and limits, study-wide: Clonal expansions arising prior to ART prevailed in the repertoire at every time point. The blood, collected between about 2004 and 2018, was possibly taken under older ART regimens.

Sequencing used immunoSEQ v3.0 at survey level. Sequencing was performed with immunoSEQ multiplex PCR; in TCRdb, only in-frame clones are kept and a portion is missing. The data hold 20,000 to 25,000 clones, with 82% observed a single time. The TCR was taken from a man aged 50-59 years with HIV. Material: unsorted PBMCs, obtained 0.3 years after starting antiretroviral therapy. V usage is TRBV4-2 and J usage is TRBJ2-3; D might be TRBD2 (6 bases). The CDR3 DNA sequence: TGTGCCAGCAGCCAAGGGCTAGCGATTAGTTTAGATACGCAGTATTTT. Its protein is CASSQGLAISLDTQYF.